The 27 T cell receptor beta chains below come from one sample, sequenced in a study of blood T cell repertoires in COVID-19. The data were produced by immunoSEQ multiplex PCR, yet TCRdb's version contains in-frame clones alone and is incomplete. The data show about 120,000 clones, with around nine tenths seen just once and 0.95% to 1.5% held by the top ten. Sequencing was done on a sample of peripheral blood. The receptors stem from a woman at least 80 years old with acute or convalescent COVID-19.

This clone showed up just once. The chain uses TRBV5-6 and TRBJ1-5, with a tentative D call TRBD1 (6 bases). V lost 2 bases, J lost 10 bases, and 13 bases lay in between. The CDR3 has 13 amino acids. The germline CDR1 and CDR2 sequences are SGHDT and YYEEEE. CDR3 in amino acids: CASSFEQGLPQHF. CDR3 coding DNA: TGTGCCAGCAGCTTCGAACAGGGTTTACCCCAGCATTTT.

The chain employs TRBV6-6 and TRBJ1-1, with D uncertain. The CDR3 is 11 residues long. CDR1 and CDR2 from the germline V gene are MNHNY and SVGAGI (reference sequence). V was cut by 5 bases and J by 8 bases, with 9 bases left in between. The CDR3 region is CASSIPAEAFF. CDR3 DNA: TGTGCCAGCAGTATTCCTGCGGAAGCTTTCTTT.

V is TRBV13 and J is TRBJ1-2, with a weak D call TRBD1 (5 bases). The CDR3 spans 15 residues. Germline values: CDR1 PRHDT, CDR2 FYEKMQ (reference sequence). V gave up 3 bases and J gave up 8 bases, with 19 bases separating them. The DNA for the CDR3 is TGTGCCAGCAGCTTGAACAGGCTTGCCCTGGGGGGCTACACCTTC. Translating it yields CASSLNRLALGGYTF.

This chain links TRBV28 with TRBJ2-1; no clear D. There are 12 residues in the CDR3. With 3 bases removed from V and 10 bases from J, the gap between germline ends came to 10 bases. The V gene's germline CDR1 is MDHEN and CDR2 SYDVKM. The CDR3 sequence: CASSLRSWEQFF. The CDR3 DNA is TGTGCCAGCAGTTTGCGTAGTTGGGAGCAGTTCTTC.

The V gene is TRBV7-9, the J gene TRBJ1-1; 11 bases match TRBD1. The CDR3 spans 19 residues. Germline V gene sequence: CDR1 SEHNR, CDR2 FQNEAQ (reference sequence). J was trimmed by 0 bases and V by 4 bases; bases with no gene match: 13. This CDR3 is CASSSFPGQGVGMNTEAFF. CDR3 sequence (DNA): TGTGCCAGCAGCTCGTTTCCGGGACAGGGGGTTGGTATGAACACTGAAGCTTTCTTT.

V and J are TRBV2 and TRBJ2-7; 7 bases align to TRBD1. The length of the CDR3 is 11 residues. Trimming at V came to 6 bases and at J to 9 bases, leaving 5 bases not matched to a gene. CDR1 SNHLY and CDR2 FYNNEI come from the germline V gene. The CDR3 DNA reads as TGTGCCAGCAGGGTCACAGGGGCGCAGTACTTC. The encoded protein is CASRVTGAQYF.

The V gene is TRBV7-9, the J gene TRBJ2-2, with 8 positions matching TRBD1. Germline trimming cut 5 bases from V and 6 bases from J; bases unmatched to any gene: 8. The germline V gene encodes CDR1 SEHNR and CDR2 FQNEAQ (reference sequence). CDR3 length: 15 residues. CDR3: CASSATRQGPGELFF. DNA of the CDR3: TGTGCCAGCAGCGCGACCCGACAGGGGCCCGGGGAGCTGTTTTTT. The whole variable domain, filled in from reference TRBV7-9 and TRBJ2-2, reads DTGVSQNPRHKITKRGQNVTFRCDPISEHNRLYWYRQTLGQGPEFLTYFQNEAQLEKSRLLSDRFSAERPKGSFSTLEIQRTEQGDSAMYLCASSATRQGPGELFFGEGSRLTVL.

The genes are TRBV7-9 and TRBJ2-1, with 7 positions matching TRBD1. Per the germline V gene, CDR1 is SEHNR and CDR2 is FQNEAQ (reference sequence). V shed 6 bases, J shed 6 bases, and the junction held 5 bases outside the gene matches. This CDR3 contains 13 residues. The CDR3 reads CASRPTGSNEQFF. CDR3 nucleotide sequence: TGTGCCAGCAGACCGACAGGGTCCAATGAGCAGTTCTTC.

The chain's CDR3 is CASSPRDSWDTQYF. In DNA, the CDR3 is TGTGCCAGCAGCCCTCGGGACTCCTGGGATACGCAGTATTTT. The J gene is TRBJ2-3, the V gene TRBV7-9; D is possibly TRBD2 (6 bases). The CDR3 spans 14 residues. V lost 5 bases, J lost 6 bases, and 15 bases lay in between. Germline CDR1 SEHNR, CDR2 FQNEAQ (reference sequence).

The chain is built from TRBV24-1 and TRBJ2-3; 7 bases align to TRBD1. The ends lost 4 bases at V and 0 bases at J; junction bases unmatched: 6. In germline, CDR1 is KGHDR, CDR2 SFDVKD. The CDR3 length is 16 residues. CDR3 sequence (DNA): TGTGCCACCAGTGACCCAACAGGGGCTAGCACAGATACGCAGTATTTT. Translating it yields CATSDPTGASTDTQYF.

In DNA, the CDR3 is TGCGCCAGCAGTCACTTGGACAGGGGCTATAATTCACCCCTCCACTTT. Its translation is CASSHLDRGYNSPLHF. The V gene is TRBV10-2, the J gene TRBJ1-6, with 9 positions matching TRBD1. Germline CDR1 reads WSHSY; CDR2 reads SAAADI. Trimming cost V 5 bases and J 3 bases; bases outside gene matches: 5. The CDR3 runs to 16 residues.

This clone occurred a few times. The chain joins TRBV2 to TRBJ2-7; 9 bases match TRBD2. Germline V gene data show CDR1 as SNHLY and CDR2 as FYNNEI. The CDR3 is 16 amino acids. The ends lost 6 bases at V and 1 base at J; junction bases unmatched: 10. CDR3 residues: CASRRGLAGTSYEQYF. CDR3 DNA: TGTGCCAGCAGGCGAGGGCTAGCGGGAACATCCTACGAGCAGTACTTC.

The chain uses TRBV4-2 and TRBJ2-1, with 8 bases aligning to TRBD2. The CDR3 extends over 16 amino acids. Germline V lookup: CDR1 LGHNA, CDR2 YNFKEQ. Trimming cost V 2 bases and J 4 bases; bases outside gene matches: 7. In DNA, the CDR3 is TGTGCCAGCAGCCAAAGTCCAGCGGGAGTTTACAATGAGCAGTTCTTC. Translation gives CASSQSPAGVYNEQFF.

This chain joins TRBV10-3 and TRBJ1-1; D gene uncertain. This CDR3 has 11 residues. V was cut by 6 bases and J by 2 bases, with 4 bases left in between. Germline V gene sequence: CDR1 ENHRY, CDR2 SYGVKD. This CDR3 is CAISGNTEAFF. The DNA of the CDR3 is TGTGCCATCAGCGGTAACACTGAAGCTTTCTTT.

The chain is built from TRBV10-3 and TRBJ1-5; possible D gene TRBD1, 5 bases. The CDR3 loop spans 13 amino acids. V was cut by 8 bases and J by 0 bases, with 8 bases left in between. CDR1 and CDR2 (germline): ENHRY, SYGVKD. The CDR3 nucleotides are TGTGCCATCCGGGGGGATAGCAATCAGCCCCAGCATTTT. This sequence encodes CAIRGDSNQPQHF.

The V call is TRBV10-3, the J call TRBJ2-7; TRBD1 aligns across 9 bases. The CDR3 loop spans 14 amino acids. Germline CDR1 and CDR2: ENHRY and SYGVKD. The V gene end was trimmed by 0 bases and the J gene end by 5 bases; junction bases not matched to a gene: 2. Here the CDR3 reads CAISESYRGHEQYF. Here the CDR3 DNA reads TGTGCCATCAGTGAGTCGTACAGGGGGCACGAGCAGTACTTC.

V usage is TRBV7-8 and J usage is TRBJ2-7, with D possibly matching TRBD1 (5 bases). The CDR3 is 13 amino acids. Germline loops: CDR1 SGHVS, CDR2 FQNEAQ. The V gene lost 2 bases and the J gene lost 4 bases, with 9 bases spanning the gap. CDR3 nucleotide sequence: TGTGCCAGCAGCTTACACAGGCAGTACGAGCAGTACTTC. This translates into CASSLHRQYEQYF.

V usage is TRBV5-1 and J usage is TRBJ2-3; D gene unclear. V was cut by 0 bases and J by 2 bases, with 7 bases left in between. Germline assignment: CDR1 SGHRS and CDR2 YFSETQ. This CDR3 is built from 14 residues. This chain's CDR3 is CASSLALVTDTQYF. CDR3 bases: TGCGCCAGCAGCTTGGCCCTAGTCACAGATACGCAGTATTTT.

This clone was detected a few times. The junction shows a germline mismatch at one end, possibly a read error. The J gene is TRBJ1-2, the V gene TRBV10-3; weak D call: TRBD1 (5 bases). CDR3 size: 12 residues. CDR1 is ENHRY, CDR2 SYGVKD, per germline. The CDR3 DNA follows: TGTGCCATCAGTGTTGGGGGGGACGACCTTCACTTC. Translating it yields CAISVGGDDLHF.

V and J are TRBV3-1 (or the pseudogene TRBV3-2) and TRBJ2-2, with 7 nucleotides matching TRBD1. The CDR3 is 17 amino acids. The J segment lost 0 bases and the V segment lost 8 bases, leaving 12 bases of the junction unmatched. CDR1 and CDR2 (germline): LGHDT, YNNKEL (reference sequence). The CDR3 sequence is CASARTGTATNTGELFF. CDR3 DNA sequence: TGTGCCAGCGCTAGAACCGGGACAGCAACGAACACCGGGGAGCTGTTTTTT.

The V gene is TRBV5-4, the J gene TRBJ1-2; 8 bases are shared with TRBD1. This CDR3 region has 15 residues. Germline lookup yields CDR1 SGHNT and CDR2 YYREEE (reference sequence). The trim removed 4 bases at V and 2 bases at J, leaving 7 bases unmatched. As DNA, the CDR3 is TGTGCCAGCAGCCCCCGACAGGGGCAAAACTATGGCTACACCTTC. It codes for CASSPRQGQNYGYTF.

The chain recombines TRBV5-1 with TRBJ2-5, with 13 bases that match TRBD2. Per the germline V gene, CDR1 is SGHRS and CDR2 is YFSETQ. Trimming cost V 4 bases and J 4 bases; bases outside gene matches: 7. This CDR3 spans 16 amino acids. This CDR3 reads CASSPRTSGSLETQYF. In DNA, the CDR3 is TGCGCCAGCAGCCCCCGGACTAGCGGGAGTTTAGAGACCCAGTACTTC.

This CDR3 is CASSYKSRDRLNEKLFF. The CDR3 bases are TGCGCCAGCAGCTACAAAAGTAGGGACAGACTTAATGAAAAACTGTTTTTT. The chain has TRBV4-1 and TRBJ1-4, with 7 nucleotides matching TRBD1. Unmatched junction bases numbered 13, after V lost 5 bases and J lost 4 bases. This CDR3 region has 17 residues. From germline, CDR1 is MGHRA and CDR2 YSYEKL.

This chain connects TRBV13 to TRBJ2-6, with 8 nucleotides matching TRBD1. Germline CDR1 reads PRHDT; CDR2 reads FYEKMQ (reference sequence). This CDR3 comprises 18 residues. With V trimmed by 4 bases and J by 2 bases, 10 bases remained unmatched. The CDR3 reads CASSSPPDRGPGANVLTF. CDR3 bases: TGTGCCAGCAGCTCCCCCCCAGACAGGGGACCTGGGGCCAACGTCCTGACTTTC.

The rearrangement joins TRBV6-1 to TRBJ1-2, with D perhaps TRBD1 (6 bases). Germline assignment: CDR1 MNHNS and CDR2 SASEGT. This CDR3 has 15 residues. Trimming took 1 base from V and 7 from J, leaving 16 bases between them. CDR3 nucleotides: TGTGCCAGCAGTGAAGGAAGGGCCAGGGGATCTGGCTACACCTTC. Translation: CASSEGRARGSGYTF.

The gene calls are TRBV3-1 (or the pseudogene TRBV3-2) and TRBJ2-3, with TRBD1 matching over 9 bases. The germline CDR1 and CDR2 sequences are LGHDT and YNNKEL (reference sequence). V lost 3 bases and J lost 3; bases outside the gene matches: 7. The CDR3 is 16 residues long. The CDR3 is CASSQQTGGGTDTQYF. The CDR3 bases are TGTGCCAGCAGCCAGCAGACAGGGGGAGGTACAGATACGCAGTATTTT.

V is TRBV6-5 and J is TRBJ1-5, with 7 bases that match TRBD1. Trimming took 4 bases from V and 4 from J; bases not matched to a gene: 7. This CDR3 contains 15 residues. Germline V lookup: CDR1 MNHEY, CDR2 SVGAGI. The CDR3 DNA reads as TGTGCCAGCAGTTTAGGAGGGGGCAGAAATCAGCCCCAGCATTTT. It translates to CASSLGGGRNQPQHF.